This TCR beta chain was sequenced during a study of blood T cell repertoires in COVID-19. This clone was recorded a few times. With 6 bases removed from V and 2 bases from J, the gap between germline ends came to 8 bases. The germline CDR1 and CDR2 sequences are SGHRS and YFSETQ. This CDR3 is 12 amino acids long. The method was immunoSEQ multiplex PCR; TCRdb's version includes in-frame clones alone and lacks a portion of them. The data show some 350,000 clones, 89% seen once. The chain couples TRBV5-1 to TRBJ1-1, with D possibly being TRBD1 (6 bases). The specimen was peripheral blood. The source of this sequence is a woman in her twenties or thirties with COVID-19, enrolled during active disease. CDR3 coding DNA: TGCGCCAGCACACAGGGTAACACTGAAGCTTTCTTT. Protein sequence: CASTQGNTEAFF.